This T cell receptor (beta chain) was recorded in a study of blood T cell repertoires in COVID-19. Study background: Sites across the United States, Italy and Spain contributed samples from acute and convalescent COVID-19. PBMCs, B-cell-depleted T cells, or T cells provided the cDNA or gDNA that made up the material.

Authors' methods: Amplification with reference gene primers provided the estimates of nucleated cell counts. This table comes from immunoSEQ multiplex PCR, and its TCRdb copy is limited to in-frame clones, with some not included. V and J calls and clone size come straight from that table; D and trimming were deduced from the DNA. This table has roughly 90,000 clones, 70% to 80% appearing once. Germline V gene data show CDR1 as SNHLY and CDR2 as FYNNEI. The CDR3 covers 12 residues. The ends were cut back, 9 bases at V and 2 bases at J, with 8 bases in the middle. This chain uses TRBV2 with TRBJ2-1; tentative D call: TRBD1 (5 bases). Sequenced sample: peripheral blood. The receptor was derived from a human donor in a cohort sampled during active COVID-19. In DNA, the CDR3 is TGTGCCAGTCAAGGGGCCTACAATGAGCAGTTCTTC. Translated, it gives CASQGAYNEQFF. Drawing the rest from reference TRBV2 and TRBJ2-1, the complete variable domain is EPEVTQTPSHQVTQMGQEVILRCVPISNHLYFYWYRQILGQKVEFLVSFYNNEISEKSEIFDDQFSVERPDGSNFTLKIRSTKLEDSAMYFCASQGAYNEQFFGPGTRLTVL.